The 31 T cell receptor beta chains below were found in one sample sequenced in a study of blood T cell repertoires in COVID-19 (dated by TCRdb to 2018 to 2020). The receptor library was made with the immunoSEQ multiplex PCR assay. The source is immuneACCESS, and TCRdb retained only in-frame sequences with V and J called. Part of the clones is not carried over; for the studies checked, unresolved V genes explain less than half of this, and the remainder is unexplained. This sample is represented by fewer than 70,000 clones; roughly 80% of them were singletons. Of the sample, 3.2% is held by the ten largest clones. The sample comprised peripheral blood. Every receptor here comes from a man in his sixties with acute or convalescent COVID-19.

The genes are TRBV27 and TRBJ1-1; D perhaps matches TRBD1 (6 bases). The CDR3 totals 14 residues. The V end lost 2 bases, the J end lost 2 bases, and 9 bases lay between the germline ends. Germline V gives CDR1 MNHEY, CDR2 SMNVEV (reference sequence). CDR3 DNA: TGTGCCAGCAGTTTAGGGGGCTCTAACACTGAAGCTTTCTTT. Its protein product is CASSLGGSNTEAFF.

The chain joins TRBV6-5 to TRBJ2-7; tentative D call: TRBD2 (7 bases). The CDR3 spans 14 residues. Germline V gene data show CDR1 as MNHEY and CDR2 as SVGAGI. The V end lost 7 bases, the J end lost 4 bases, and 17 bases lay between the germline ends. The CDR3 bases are TGTGCCAGCATCGAAGGGGGGGCACAGTACGAGCAGTACTTC. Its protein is CASIEGGAQYEQYF.

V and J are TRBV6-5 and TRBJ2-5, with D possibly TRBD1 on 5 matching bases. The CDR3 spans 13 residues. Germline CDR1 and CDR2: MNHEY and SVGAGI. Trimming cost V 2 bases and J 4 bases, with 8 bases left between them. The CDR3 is CASSYQGTETQYF. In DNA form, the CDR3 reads TGTGCCAGCAGTTACCAGGGAACAGAGACCCAGTACTTC.

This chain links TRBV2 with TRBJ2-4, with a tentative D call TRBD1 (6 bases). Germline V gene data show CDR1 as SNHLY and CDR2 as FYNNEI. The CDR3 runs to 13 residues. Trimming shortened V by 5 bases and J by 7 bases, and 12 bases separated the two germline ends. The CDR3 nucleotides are TGTGCCAGCAGTATAGACAGGTCGAACATTCAGTACTTC. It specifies CASSIDRSNIQYF.

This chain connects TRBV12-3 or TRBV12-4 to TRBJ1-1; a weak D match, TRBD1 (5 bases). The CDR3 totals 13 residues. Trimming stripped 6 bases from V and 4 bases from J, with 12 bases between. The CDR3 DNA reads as TGTGCCAGCAGCAGCAGGGAGGGCACTGAAGCTTTCTTT. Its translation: CASSSREGTEAFF.

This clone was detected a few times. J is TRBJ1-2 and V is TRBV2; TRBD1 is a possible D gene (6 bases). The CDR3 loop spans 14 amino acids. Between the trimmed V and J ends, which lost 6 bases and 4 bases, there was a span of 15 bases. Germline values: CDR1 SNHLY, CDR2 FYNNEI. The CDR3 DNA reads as TGTGCCAGCAGACCCTTCGGGGGGGCCTATGGCTACACCTTC. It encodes CASRPFGGAYGYTF.

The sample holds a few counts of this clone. CDR3: CASSPGTGRSYTF. The CDR3 DNA reads as TGTGCCAGCAGTCCCGGGACAGGGCGTTCCTACACCTTC. The gene calls are TRBV6-5 and TRBJ1-2; 9 nucleotides agree with TRBD1. The CDR3 runs 13 residues. The V gene's germline CDR1 is MNHEY and CDR2 SVGAGI. Trimming cost V 5 bases and J 10 bases; bases outside gene matches: 8.

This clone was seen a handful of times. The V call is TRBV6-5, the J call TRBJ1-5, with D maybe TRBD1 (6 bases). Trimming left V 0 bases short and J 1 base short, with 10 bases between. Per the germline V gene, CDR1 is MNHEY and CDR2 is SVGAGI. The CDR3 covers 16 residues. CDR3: CASSYSYQGSNQPQHF. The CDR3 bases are TGTGCCAGCAGTTACTCGTATCAGGGGAGCAATCAGCCCCAGCATTTT.

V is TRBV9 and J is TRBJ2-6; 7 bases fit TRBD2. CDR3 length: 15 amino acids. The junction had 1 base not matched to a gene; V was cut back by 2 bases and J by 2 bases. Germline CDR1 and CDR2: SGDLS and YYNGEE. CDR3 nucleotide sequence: TGTGCCAGCAGCGTGGGGAGGGCTGGGGCCAACGTCCTGACTTTC. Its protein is CASSVGRAGANVLTF.

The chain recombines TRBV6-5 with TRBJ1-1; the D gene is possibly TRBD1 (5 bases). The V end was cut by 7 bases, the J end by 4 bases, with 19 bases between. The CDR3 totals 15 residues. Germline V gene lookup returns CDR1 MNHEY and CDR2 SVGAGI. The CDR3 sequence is CASIPRVHLGTEAFF. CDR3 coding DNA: TGTGCCAGCATACCCAGGGTCCATTTGGGCACTGAAGCTTTCTTT.

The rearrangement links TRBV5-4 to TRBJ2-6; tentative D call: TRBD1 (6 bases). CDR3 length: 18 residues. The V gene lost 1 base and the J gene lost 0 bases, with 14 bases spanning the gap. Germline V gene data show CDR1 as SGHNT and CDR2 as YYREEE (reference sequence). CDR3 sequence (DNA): TGTGCCAGCAGCTTGCCCCCTAGGACAGTCTCTGGGGCCAACGTCCTGACTTTC. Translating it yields CASSLPPRTVSGANVLTF.

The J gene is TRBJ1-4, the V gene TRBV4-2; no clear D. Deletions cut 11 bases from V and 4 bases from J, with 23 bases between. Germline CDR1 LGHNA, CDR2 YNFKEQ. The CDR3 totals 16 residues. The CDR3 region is CASTALPGSFNEKLFF. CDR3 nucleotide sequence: TGTGCCTCAACAGCCCTGCCAGGCAGCTTTAATGAAAAACTGTTTTTT.

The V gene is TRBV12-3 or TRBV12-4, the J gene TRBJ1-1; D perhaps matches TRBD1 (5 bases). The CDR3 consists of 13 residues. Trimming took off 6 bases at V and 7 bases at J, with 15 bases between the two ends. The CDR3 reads CASSRDARDEAFF. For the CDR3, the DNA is TGTGCCAGCAGCAGGGATGCCAGGGATGAAGCTTTCTTT.

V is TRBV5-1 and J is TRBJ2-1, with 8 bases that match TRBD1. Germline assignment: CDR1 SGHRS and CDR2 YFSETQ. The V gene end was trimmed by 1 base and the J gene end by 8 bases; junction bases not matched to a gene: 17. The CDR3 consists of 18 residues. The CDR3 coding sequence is TGCGCCAGCAGCTTGTCAACCCTGGCCGACAGGGGTGGGGATGAGCAGTTCTTC. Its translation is CASSLSTLADRGGDEQFF.

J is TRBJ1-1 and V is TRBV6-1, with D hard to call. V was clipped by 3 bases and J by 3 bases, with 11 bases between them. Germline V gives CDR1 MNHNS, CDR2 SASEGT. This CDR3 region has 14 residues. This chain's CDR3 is CASSESLGYTEAFF. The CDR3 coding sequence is TGTGCCAGCAGTGAGAGCCTTGGTTACACTGAAGCTTTCTTT.

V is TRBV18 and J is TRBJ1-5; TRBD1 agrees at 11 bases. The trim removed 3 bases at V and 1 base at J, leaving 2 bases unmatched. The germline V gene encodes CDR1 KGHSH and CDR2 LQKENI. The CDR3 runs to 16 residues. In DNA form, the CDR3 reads TGTGCCAGCTCACCCGGGACAGGGGGAAGCAATCAGCCCCAGCATTTT. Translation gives CASSPGTGGSNQPQHF.

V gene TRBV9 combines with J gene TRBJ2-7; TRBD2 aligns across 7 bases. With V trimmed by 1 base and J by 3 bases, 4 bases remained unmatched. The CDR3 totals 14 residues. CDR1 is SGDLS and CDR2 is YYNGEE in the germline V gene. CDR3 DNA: TGTGCCAGCAGCGTACTAGCTAGCGGCTACGAGCAGTACTTC. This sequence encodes CASSVLASGYEQYF.

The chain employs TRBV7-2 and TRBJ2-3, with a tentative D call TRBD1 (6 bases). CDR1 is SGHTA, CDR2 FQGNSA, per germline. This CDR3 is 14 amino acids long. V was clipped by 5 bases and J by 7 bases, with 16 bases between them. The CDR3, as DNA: TGTGCCAGCAGCCTTAGCCGGACAGTTAATACGCAGTATTTT. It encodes CASSLSRTVNTQYF.

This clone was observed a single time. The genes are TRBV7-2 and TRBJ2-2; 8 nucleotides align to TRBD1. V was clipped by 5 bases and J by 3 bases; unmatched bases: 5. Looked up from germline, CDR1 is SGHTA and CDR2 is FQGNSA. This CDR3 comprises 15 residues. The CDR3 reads CASSVTGGYTGELFF. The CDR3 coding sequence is TGTGCCAGCAGCGTCACAGGGGGATACACCGGGGAGCTGTTTTTT. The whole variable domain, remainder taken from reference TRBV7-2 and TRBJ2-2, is GAGVSQSPSNKVTEKGKDVELRCDPISGHTALYWYRQSLGQGLEFLIYFQGNSAPDKSGLPSDRFSAERTGGSVSTLTIQRTQQEDSAVYLCASSVTGGYTGELFFGEGSRLTVL.

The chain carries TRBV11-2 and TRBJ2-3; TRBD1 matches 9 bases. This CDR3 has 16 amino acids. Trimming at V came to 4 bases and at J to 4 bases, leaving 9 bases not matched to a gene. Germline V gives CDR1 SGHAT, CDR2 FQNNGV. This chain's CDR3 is CASSSDGGQGPDTQYF. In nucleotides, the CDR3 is TGTGCCAGCAGCTCAGATGGGGGACAGGGCCCAGATACGCAGTATTTT.

CDR3 coding DNA: TGTGCCAGCAGCGTATTATCGGGACAGGGGAGGGCAGATACGCAGTATTTT. The encoded protein is CASSVLSGQGRADTQYF. The V call is TRBV9, the J call TRBJ2-3; the match to TRBD1 covers 10 bases. Trimming at V came to 1 base and at J to 4 bases, leaving 9 bases not matched to a gene. The CDR3 contains 17 residues. The germline V gene has CDR1 SGDLS and CDR2 YYNGEE.

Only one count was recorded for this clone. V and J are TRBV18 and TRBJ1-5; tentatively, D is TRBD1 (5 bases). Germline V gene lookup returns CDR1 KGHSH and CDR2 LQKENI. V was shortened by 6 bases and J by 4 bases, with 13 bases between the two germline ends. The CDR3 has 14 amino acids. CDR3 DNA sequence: TGTGCCAGCTCGCGGCAGGGTGGAAATCAGCCCCAGCATTTT. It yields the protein CASSRQGGNQPQHF.

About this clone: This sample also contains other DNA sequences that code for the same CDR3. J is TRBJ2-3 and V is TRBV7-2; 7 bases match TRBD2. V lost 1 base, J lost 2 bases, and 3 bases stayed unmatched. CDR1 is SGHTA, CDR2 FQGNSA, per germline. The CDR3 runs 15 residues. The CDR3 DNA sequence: TGTGCCAGCAGCTTAGGACTAGCCTACACAGATACGCAGTATTTT. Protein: CASSLGLAYTDTQYF.

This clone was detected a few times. CDR3 DNA sequence: TGTGCCTGGGGAGGGACGGGAGAGCAGCCCCAGCATTTT. Protein: CAWGGTGEQPQHF. The J gene is TRBJ1-5, the V gene TRBV30; TRBD1 is a possible D gene (5 bases). With 5 bases removed from V and 7 bases from J, the gap between germline ends came to 15 bases. Per germline, CDR1 GTSNPN and CDR2 SVGIG (reference sequence). The CDR3 totals 13 residues.

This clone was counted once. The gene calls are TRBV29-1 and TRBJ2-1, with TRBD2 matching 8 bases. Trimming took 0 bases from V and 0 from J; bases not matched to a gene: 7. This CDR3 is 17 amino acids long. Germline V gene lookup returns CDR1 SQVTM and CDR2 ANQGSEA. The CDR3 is CSVEDGGLEVSYNEQFF. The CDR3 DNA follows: TGCAGCGTTGAAGATGGGGGACTAGAAGTCTCCTACAATGAGCAGTTCTTC.

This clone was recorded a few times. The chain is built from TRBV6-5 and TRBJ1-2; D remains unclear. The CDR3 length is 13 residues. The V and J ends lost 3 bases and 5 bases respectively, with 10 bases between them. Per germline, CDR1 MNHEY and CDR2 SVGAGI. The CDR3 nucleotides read TGTGCCAGCAGTTATCGGGGAGGGTATGGCTACACCTTC. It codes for CASSYRGGYGYTF.

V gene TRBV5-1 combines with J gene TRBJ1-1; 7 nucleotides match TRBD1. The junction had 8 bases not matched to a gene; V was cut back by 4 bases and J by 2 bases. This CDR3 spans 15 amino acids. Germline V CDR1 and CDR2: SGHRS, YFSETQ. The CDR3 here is CASSATGTANTEAFF. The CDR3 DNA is TGCGCCAGCAGCGCAACCGGGACAGCCAACACTGAAGCTTTCTTT.

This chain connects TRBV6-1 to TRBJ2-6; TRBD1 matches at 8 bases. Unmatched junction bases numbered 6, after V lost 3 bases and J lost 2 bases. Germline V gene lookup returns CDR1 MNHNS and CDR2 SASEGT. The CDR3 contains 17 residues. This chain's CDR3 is CASSDDRGLAGANVLTF. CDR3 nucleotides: TGTGCCAGCAGTGATGACAGGGGTCTAGCTGGGGCCAACGTCCTGACTTTC.

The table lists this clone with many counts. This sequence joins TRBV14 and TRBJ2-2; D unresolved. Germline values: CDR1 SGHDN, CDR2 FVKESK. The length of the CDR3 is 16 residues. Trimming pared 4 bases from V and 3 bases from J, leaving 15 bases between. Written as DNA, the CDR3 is TGTGCCAGCAGCCGAAAGCGAGGAGTCTACACCGGGGAGCTGTTTTTT. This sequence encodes CASSRKRGVYTGELFF.

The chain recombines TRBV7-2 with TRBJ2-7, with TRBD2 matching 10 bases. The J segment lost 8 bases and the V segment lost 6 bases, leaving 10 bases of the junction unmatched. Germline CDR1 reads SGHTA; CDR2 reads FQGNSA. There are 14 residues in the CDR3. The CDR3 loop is CASRPSGGATQQYF. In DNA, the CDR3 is TGTGCCAGCAGACCCAGCGGGGGGGCTACGCAGCAGTACTTC.

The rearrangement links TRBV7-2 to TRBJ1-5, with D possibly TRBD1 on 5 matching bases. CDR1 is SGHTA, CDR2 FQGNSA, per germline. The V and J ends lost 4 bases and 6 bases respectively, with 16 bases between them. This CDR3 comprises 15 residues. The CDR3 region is CASSSGTREAQPQHF. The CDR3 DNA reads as TGTGCCAGCAGCTCCGGGACCCGGGAGGCTCAGCCCCAGCATTTT. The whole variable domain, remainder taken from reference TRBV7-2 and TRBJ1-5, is GAGVSQSPSNKVTEKGKDVELRCDPISGHTALYWYRQSLGQGLEFLIYFQGNSAPDKSGLPSDRFSAERTGGSVSTLTIQRTQQEDSAVYLCASSSGTREAQPQHFGDGTRLSIL.